These T cell receptor beta chains were read from a single sample in a study of early T cells in non-severe SARS-CoV-2 infection. TCRdb used MiXCR to reprocess the 5' RACE reads, holding one entry per CDR3 protein. Of tens of thousands of distinct CDR3 sequences in the sample, about 5% were seen once. Source material: whole blood. Every receptor here comes from an adult who was a healthcare worker with PCR-confirmed SARS-CoV-2 infection or an uninfected control (not recorded which). CDR3s include the opening cysteine and the closing phenylalanine or tryptophan. D genes are given only for firm matches. Expanded clones get a size class; other rows say once, few or many, or leave the size out.

CDR3nt: TGCGCCAGCAGCAGGGGGACTAGCGGGGTGCGGAGGGATACGCAGTATTTT
CDR3aa: CASSRGTSGVRRDTQYF
abundance: few
j_gene: TRBJ2-3
v_gene: TRBV5-1
d_gene: TRBD2

CDR3nt: TGTGCCAGCAGCCCAAGGGGGACAGGGTTTGGCTCACCCCTCCACTTT
CDR3aa: CASSPRGTGFGSPLHF
abundance: many
j_gene: TRBJ1-6
v_gene: TRBV7-8
d_gene: TRBD1

CDR3nt: TGTGCCAGCACCTCCCAATTAGGCTATGGCTACACCTTC
CDR3aa: CASTSQLGYGYTF
abundance: -
j_gene: TRBJ1-2
v_gene: TRBV7-2
d_gene: -

CDR3nt: TGCGCCAGCAGCCACGACATGAACGAGCAGTACTTC
CDR3aa: CASSHDMNEQYF
abundance: -
j_gene: TRBJ2-7
v_gene: TRBV5-1
d_gene: -

CDR3nt: TGTGCCAGTAGTATAGCAGAGGCAGGGCGAGCCAAAAACATTCAGTACTTC
CDR3aa: CASSIAEAGRAKNIQYF
abundance: -
j_gene: TRBJ2-4
v_gene: TRBV19
d_gene: -

CDR3nt: TGTGCCAGCAGTTTAAAGGGAGGGAGGAACACTGAAGCTTTCTTT
CDR3aa: CASSLKGGRNTEAFF
abundance: many
j_gene: TRBJ1-1
v_gene: TRBV12-3/TRBV12-4
d_gene: -

CDR3nt: TGCAGCGTCCAAGGGGACATTTCCCTCGCTTTCTTT
CDR3aa: CSVQGDISLAFF
abundance: many
j_gene: TRBJ1-1
v_gene: TRBV29-1
d_gene: -

CDR3nt: TGTGCCAGCTCACTAGCGGGGGGGCCATACGAGCAGTACTTC
CDR3aa: CASSLAGGPYEQYF
abundance: -
j_gene: TRBJ2-7
v_gene: TRBV18
d_gene: TRBD2

CDR3nt: TGTGCCAGCAGCCAAGATTTCCGGACGGGCACTGAAGCTTTCTTT
CDR3aa: CASSQDFRTGTEAFF
abundance: many
j_gene: TRBJ1-1
v_gene: TRBV14
d_gene: -

CDR3nt: TGTGCCAGCAGTAAATACCGCTCTTCTCGTGAAGAGACCCAGTACTTC
CDR3aa: CASSKYRSSREETQYF
abundance: many
j_gene: TRBJ2-5
v_gene: TRBV6-6
d_gene: -

CDR3nt: TGTGCCAGCAGTGAAACTCTATCCAAAAACATTCAGTACTTC
CDR3aa: CASSETLSKNIQYF
abundance: few
j_gene: TRBJ2-4
v_gene: TRBV2
d_gene: -

CDR3nt: TGCAGCGTTAGCAGGGGGAGCACTGAAGCTTTCTTT
CDR3aa: CSVSRGSTEAFF
abundance: -
j_gene: TRBJ1-1
v_gene: TRBV29-1
d_gene: TRBD1

CDR3nt: TGTGCCACCAGTGAAACTGGGTACGAGCAGTACTTC
CDR3aa: CATSETGYEQYF
abundance: few
j_gene: TRBJ2-7
v_gene: TRBV24-1
d_gene: -

CDR3nt: TGTGCCAGCTCACGATCAGATACGCAGTATTTT
CDR3aa: CASSRSDTQYF
abundance: many
j_gene: TRBJ2-3
v_gene: TRBV18
d_gene: -

CDR3nt: TGTGCCAGCAGCGAGCGGCCGGGACTAGATTACGAGCAGTACTTC
CDR3aa: CASSERPGLDYEQYF
abundance: many
j_gene: TRBJ2-7
v_gene: TRBV4-2
d_gene: TRBD2

CDR3nt: TGTGCCAGCAGCTTGAGTAGCGGGGGATCTGAGCAGTTCTTC
CDR3aa: CASSLSSGGSEQFF
abundance: many
j_gene: TRBJ2-1
v_gene: TRBV7-2
d_gene: TRBD2

CDR3nt: TGCAGTGCCGTACGACAGAGGACCAACTACGAGCAGTACTTC
CDR3aa: CSAVRQRTNYEQYF
abundance: -
j_gene: TRBJ2-7
v_gene: TRBV20-1
d_gene: -

CDR3nt: TGTGCCAGCAGCTTAGGGTCACTAGCGGGTTCCGAGCAGTTCTTC
CDR3aa: CASSLGSLAGSEQFF
abundance: -
j_gene: TRBJ2-1
v_gene: TRBV7-8
d_gene: TRBD2

CDR3nt: TGTGCCAGCAGTTTAACAAACCAAGGGGCAGCCCAGCATTTT
CDR3aa: CASSLTNQGAAQHF
abundance: many
j_gene: TRBJ1-5
v_gene: TRBV12-3/TRBV12-4
d_gene: -

CDR3nt: TGCGCCAGCAGTCCAACTACCGGGGAGCTGTTTTTT
CDR3aa: CASSPTTGELFF
abundance: many
j_gene: TRBJ2-2
v_gene: TRBV10-1
d_gene: -

CDR3nt: TGTGCCAGCAGCTTTCCCTCCTTCTATGGCTACACCTTC
CDR3aa: CASSFPSFYGYTF
abundance: few
j_gene: TRBJ1-2
v_gene: TRBV11-2
d_gene: -

CDR3nt: TGTGCCAGCAGCCAATTGGAGACCCAGTACTTC
CDR3aa: CASSQLETQYF
abundance: few
j_gene: TRBJ2-5
v_gene: TRBV3-2
d_gene: -

CDR3nt: TGCGCCAGCAGCATGGATCGAACAGATACGCAGTATTTT
CDR3aa: CASSMDRTDTQYF
abundance: many
j_gene: TRBJ2-3
v_gene: TRBV5-1
d_gene: -

CDR3nt: TGTGCCACATCTAGCGGGGGGGCGAAGACCCAGTACTTC
CDR3aa: CATSSGGAKTQYF
abundance: -
j_gene: TRBJ2-5
v_gene: TRBV7-8
d_gene: TRBD2

CDR3nt: TGTGTCAGCAGCTCTGTAACGGGAAATGGCTACACCTTC
CDR3aa: CVSSSVTGNGYTF
abundance: -
j_gene: TRBJ1-2
v_gene: TRBV7-6
d_gene: -

CDR3nt: TGTGCCAGCAGTGACGGAATGAACACTGAAGCTTTCTTT
CDR3aa: CASSDGMNTEAFF
abundance: many
j_gene: TRBJ1-1
v_gene: TRBV2
d_gene: -